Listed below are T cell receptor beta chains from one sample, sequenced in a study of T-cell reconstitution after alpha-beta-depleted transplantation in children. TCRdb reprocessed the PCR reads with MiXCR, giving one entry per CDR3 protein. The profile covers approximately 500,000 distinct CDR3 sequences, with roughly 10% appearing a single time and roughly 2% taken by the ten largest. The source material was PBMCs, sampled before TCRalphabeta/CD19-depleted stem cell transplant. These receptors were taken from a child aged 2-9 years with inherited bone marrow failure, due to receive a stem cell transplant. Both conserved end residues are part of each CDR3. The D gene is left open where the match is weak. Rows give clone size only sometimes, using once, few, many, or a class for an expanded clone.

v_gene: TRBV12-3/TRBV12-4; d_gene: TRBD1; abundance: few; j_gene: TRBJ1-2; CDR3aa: CASRGGTVNYGYTF; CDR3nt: TGTGCCAGCAGGGGTGGGACAGTTAACTATGGCTACACCTTC
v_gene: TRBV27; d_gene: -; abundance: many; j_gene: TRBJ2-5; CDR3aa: CASSPADQETQYF; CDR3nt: TGTGCCAGCAGTCCGGCGGATCAAGAGACCCAGTACTTC
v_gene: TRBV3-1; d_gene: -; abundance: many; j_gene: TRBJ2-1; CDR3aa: CASSQDAAPLNNEQFF; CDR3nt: TGTGCCAGCAGCCAAGACGCGGCTCCCCTCAACAATGAGCAGTTCTTC
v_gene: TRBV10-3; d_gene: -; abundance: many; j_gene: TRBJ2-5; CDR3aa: CAISESVTAMSGETQYF; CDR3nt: TGTGCCATCAGTGAGTCTGTAACGGCAATGTCGGGGGAGACCCAGTACTTC
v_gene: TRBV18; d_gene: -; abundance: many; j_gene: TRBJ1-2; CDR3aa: CASSPLQGDYGYTF; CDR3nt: TGTGCCAGCTCACCACTGCAGGGAGACTATGGCTACACCTTC
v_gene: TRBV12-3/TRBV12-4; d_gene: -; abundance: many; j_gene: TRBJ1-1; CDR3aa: CASSLVGDLNTEAFF; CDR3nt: TGTGCCAGCAGTTTAGTGGGGGACTTGAACACTGAAGCTTTCTTT
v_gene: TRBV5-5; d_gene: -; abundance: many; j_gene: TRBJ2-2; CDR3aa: CASSPGSGGDTGELFF; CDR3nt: TGTGCCAGCAGCCCGGGATCAGGGGGGGACACCGGGGAGCTGTTTTTT
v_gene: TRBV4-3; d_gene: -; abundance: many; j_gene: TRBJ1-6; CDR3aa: CASSQVLKNNSPLHF; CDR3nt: TGCGCCAGCAGCCAAGTATTGAAAAATAATTCACCCCTCCACTTT
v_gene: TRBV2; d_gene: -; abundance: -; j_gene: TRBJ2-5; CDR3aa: CASKYEVETQYF; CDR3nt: TGTGCCAGCAAATACGAGGTGGAGACCCAGTACTTC
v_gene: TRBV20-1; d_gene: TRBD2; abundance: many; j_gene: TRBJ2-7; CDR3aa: CSASRLPGGVYEQYF; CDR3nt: TGCAGTGCTAGCCGGCTTCCGGGAGGAGTCTACGAGCAGTACTTC
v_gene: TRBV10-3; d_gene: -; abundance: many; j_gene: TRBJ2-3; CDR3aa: CAIRSGGTTDTQYF; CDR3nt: TGTGCCATCAGATCAGGAGGGACCACAGATACGCAGTATTTT
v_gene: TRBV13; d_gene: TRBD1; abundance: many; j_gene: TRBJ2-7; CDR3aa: CASSPMDRGQEQYF; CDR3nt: TGTGCCAGCAGCCCGATGGACAGGGGGCAAGAGCAGTACTTC
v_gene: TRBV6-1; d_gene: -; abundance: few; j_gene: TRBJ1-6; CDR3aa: CASSPQRPNNSPLHF; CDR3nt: TGTGCCAGCAGTCCCCAGAGGCCGAATAATTCACCCCTCCACTTT
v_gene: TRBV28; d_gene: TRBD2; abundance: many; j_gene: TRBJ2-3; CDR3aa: CASSVGLAGRIADTQYF; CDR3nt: TGTGCCAGCAGTGTGGGACTAGCGGGACGTATCGCAGATACGCAGTATTTT
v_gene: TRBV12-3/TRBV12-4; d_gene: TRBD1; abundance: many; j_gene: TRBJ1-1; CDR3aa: CASTELGQGSEAFF; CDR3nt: TGTGCCAGCACCGAATTGGGACAGGGTTCTGAAGCTTTCTTT
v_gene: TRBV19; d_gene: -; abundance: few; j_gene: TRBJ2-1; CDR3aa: CASSLTTSPREQFF; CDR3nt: TGTGCCAGTAGCCTTACGACTTCCCCAAGGGAGCAGTTCTTC
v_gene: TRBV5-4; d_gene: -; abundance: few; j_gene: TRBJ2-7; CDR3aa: CASSAGADPSSYEQYF; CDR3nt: TGTGCCAGCAGCGCCGGGGCGGACCCCAGCTCCTACGAGCAGTACTTC
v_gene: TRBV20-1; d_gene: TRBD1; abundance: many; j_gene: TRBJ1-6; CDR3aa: CSAGRQGDNSPLHF; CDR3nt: TGCAGTGCGGGACGACAGGGAGATAATTCACCCCTCCACTTT
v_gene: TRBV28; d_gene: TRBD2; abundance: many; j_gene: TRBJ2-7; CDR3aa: CASSQPTGGPFHEQYF; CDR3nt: TGTGCCAGCAGTCAACCGACGGGAGGGCCTTTCCACGAGCAGTACTTC
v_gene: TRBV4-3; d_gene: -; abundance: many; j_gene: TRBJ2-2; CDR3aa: CASSHGSRSPGELFF; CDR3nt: TGCGCCAGCAGCCATGGCTCTCGGAGCCCCGGGGAGCTGTTTTTT
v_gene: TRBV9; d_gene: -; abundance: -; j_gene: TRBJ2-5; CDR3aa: CASSSPERSGETQYF; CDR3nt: TGTGCCAGCAGCTCCCCAGAAAGGTCCGGAGAGACCCAGTACTTC
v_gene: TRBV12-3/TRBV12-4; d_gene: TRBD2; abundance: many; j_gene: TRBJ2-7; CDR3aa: CASSQPGTSELSYEQYF; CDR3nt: TGTGCCAGCAGCCAACCGGGGACTAGCGAACTTTCCTACGAGCAGTACTTC
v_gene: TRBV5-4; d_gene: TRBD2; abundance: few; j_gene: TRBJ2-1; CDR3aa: CASSLRTSGRGDNEQFF; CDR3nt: TGTGCCAGCAGCTTGAGGACTAGCGGGAGAGGCGACAATGAGCAGTTCTTC
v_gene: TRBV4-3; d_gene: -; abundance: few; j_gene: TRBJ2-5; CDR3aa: CASSQDPTSWTQYF; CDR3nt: TGCGCCAGCAGCCAAGATCCGACTTCCTGGACCCAGTACTTC
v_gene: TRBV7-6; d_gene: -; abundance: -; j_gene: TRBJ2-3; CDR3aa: CASSGTADTQSF; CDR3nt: TGTGCCAGCAGCGGTACAGCGGATACGCAGTCTTTT
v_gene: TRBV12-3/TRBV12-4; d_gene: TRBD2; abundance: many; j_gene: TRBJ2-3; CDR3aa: CASLGLAGSSYTQYF; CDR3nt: TGTGCCAGCCTGGGACTAGCGGGGTCATCGTATACGCAGTATTTT
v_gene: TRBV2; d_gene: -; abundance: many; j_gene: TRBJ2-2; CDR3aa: CASRAGGGTGDLFF; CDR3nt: TGTGCCAGCAGAGCAGGAGGTGGGACCGGGGATCTGTTTTTT
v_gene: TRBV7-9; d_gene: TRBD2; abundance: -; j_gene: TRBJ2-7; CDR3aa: CASSLARPPASGRRNYYEQYF; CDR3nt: TGTGCCAGCAGCTTAGCGCGGCCCCCCGCTAGCGGGAGGCGAAACTACTACGAGCAGTACTTC
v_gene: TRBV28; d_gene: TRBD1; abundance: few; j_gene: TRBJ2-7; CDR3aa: CASSFWTGDLHEQYF; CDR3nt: TGTGCCAGCAGTTTCTGGACAGGGGATCTCCACGAGCAGTACTTC
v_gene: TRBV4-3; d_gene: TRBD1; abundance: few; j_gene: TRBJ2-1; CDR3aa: CASSTGVSYNEQFF; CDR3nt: TGCGCCAGCAGCACAGGGGTGTCCTACAATGAGCAGTTCTTC
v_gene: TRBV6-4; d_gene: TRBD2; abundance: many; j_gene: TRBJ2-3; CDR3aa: CASTLSGSQTDTQYF; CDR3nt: TGTGCCAGCACCCTTAGCGGGAGTCAGACAGATACGCAGTATTTT
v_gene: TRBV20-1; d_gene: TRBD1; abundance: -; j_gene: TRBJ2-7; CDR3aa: CSAWTGGLSYEQYF; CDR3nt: TGCAGTGCTTGGACAGGGGGCCTGTCCTACGAGCAGTACTTC
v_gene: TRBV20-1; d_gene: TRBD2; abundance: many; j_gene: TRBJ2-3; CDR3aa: CSFLAGEGADTQYF; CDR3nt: TGCAGTTTCCTAGCGGGAGAAGGAGCAGATACGCAGTATTTT
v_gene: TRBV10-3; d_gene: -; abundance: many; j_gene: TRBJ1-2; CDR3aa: CATRTPGWYGYTF; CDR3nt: TGTGCCACCCGGACCCCTGGGTGGTATGGCTACACCTTC
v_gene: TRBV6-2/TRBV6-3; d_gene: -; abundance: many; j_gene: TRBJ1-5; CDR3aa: CASMTSNQPQHF; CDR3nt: TGTGCCAGCATGACGAGCAATCAGCCCCAGCATTTT
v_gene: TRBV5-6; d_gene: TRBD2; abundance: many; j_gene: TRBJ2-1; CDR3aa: CASNSGTNYNEQFF; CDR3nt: TGTGCCAGCAACTCCGGGACTAACTACAATGAGCAGTTCTTC
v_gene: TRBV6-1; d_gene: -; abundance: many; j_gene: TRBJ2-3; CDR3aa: CASSPAQGSDTQYF; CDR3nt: TGTGCCAGCAGCCCAGCCCAGGGGTCAGATACGCAGTATTTT
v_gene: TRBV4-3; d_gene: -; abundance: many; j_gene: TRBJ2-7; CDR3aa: CASSQALVGSREQYF; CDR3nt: TGCGCCAGCAGCCAAGCCCTCGTCGGTTCACGGGAGCAGTACTTC
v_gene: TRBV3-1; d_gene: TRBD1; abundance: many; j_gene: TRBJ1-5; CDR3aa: CASSLGQANSNQPQHF; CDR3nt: TGTGCCAGCAGCCTCGGACAGGCCAATAGCAATCAGCCCCAGCATTTT
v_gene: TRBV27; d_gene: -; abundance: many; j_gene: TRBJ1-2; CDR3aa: CASLPGTGTSYGYTF; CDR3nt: TGTGCCAGCCTTCCGGGGACCGGGACATCTTATGGCTACACCTTC
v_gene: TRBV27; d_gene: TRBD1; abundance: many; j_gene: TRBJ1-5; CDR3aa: CASSGQGGQPQHF; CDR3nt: TGTGCCAGCAGCGGACAGGGCGGACAGCCCCAGCATTTT
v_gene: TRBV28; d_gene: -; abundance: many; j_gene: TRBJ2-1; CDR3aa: CASSPWGFHNEQFF; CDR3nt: TGTGCCAGCAGTCCCTGGGGCTTCCACAATGAGCAGTTCTTC
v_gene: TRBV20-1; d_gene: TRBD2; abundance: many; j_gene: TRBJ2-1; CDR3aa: CSASNERGSYNEQFF; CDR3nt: TGCAGTGCTAGTAACGAGCGGGGCTCCTACAATGAGCAGTTCTTC
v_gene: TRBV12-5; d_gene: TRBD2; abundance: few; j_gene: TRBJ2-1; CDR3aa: CASGWGLASYNEQFF; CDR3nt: TGTGCTAGTGGTTGGGGACTAGCGAGCTACAATGAGCAGTTCTTC
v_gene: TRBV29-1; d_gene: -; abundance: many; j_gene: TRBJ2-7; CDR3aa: CSVPGPAGEQYF; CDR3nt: TGCAGCGTCCCCGGGCCCGCGGGGGAGCAGTACTTC
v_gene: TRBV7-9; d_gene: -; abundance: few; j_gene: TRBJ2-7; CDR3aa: CASSSRPGVGGSYEQYF; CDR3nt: TGTGCCAGCAGCTCCCGGCCGGGCGTGGGCGGGTCATACGAGCAGTACTTC
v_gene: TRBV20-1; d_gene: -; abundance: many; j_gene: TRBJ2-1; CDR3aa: CSASGIFYNEQFF; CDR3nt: TGCAGTGCTAGCGGGATATTCTACAATGAGCAGTTCTTC
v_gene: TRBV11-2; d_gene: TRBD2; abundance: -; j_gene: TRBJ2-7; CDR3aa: CASSLVGGSLYEQYF; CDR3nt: TGTGCCAGCAGCTTAGTCGGCGGGAGCCTCTACGAGCAGTACTTC
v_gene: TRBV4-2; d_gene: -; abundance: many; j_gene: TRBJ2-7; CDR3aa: CASSQIDSTYEQYF; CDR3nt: TGTGCCAGCAGCCAAATCGACAGTACCTACGAGCAGTACTTC
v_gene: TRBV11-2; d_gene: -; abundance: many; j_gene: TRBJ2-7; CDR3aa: CASSLIADLSYEQYF; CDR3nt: TGTGCCAGCAGCTTAATAGCGGACCTATCCTACGAGCAGTACTTC
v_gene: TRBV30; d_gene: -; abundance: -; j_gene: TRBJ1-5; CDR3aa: CAWRGGGSNQPQHF; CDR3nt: TGTGCCTGGAGGGGAGGAGGAAGCAATCAGCCCCAGCATTTT
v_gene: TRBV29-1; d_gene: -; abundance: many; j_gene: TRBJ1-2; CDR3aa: CSVEGEGGQKANYGYTF; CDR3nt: TGCAGCGTTGAAGGAGAGGGGGGACAAAAGGCTAACTATGGCTACACCTTC
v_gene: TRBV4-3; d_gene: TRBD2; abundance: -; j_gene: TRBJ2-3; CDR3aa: CASSRGGAGDNTQYF; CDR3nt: TGCGCCAGCAGCCGAGGAGGGGCGGGAGATAATACGCAGTATTTT
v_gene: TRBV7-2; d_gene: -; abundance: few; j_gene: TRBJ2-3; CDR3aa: CASRTGADTQYF; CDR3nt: TGTGCCAGCAGGACTGGGGCAGATACGCAGTATTTT
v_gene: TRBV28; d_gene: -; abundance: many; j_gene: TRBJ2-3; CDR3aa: CATSGLMADTQYF; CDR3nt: TGTGCCACTTCGGGACTCATGGCGGATACGCAGTATTTT
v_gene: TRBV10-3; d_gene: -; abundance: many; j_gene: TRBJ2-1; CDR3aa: CAISESAGPLLNEQFF; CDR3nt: TGTGCCATCAGTGAGTCGGCGGGGCCCCTCCTGAATGAGCAGTTCTTC
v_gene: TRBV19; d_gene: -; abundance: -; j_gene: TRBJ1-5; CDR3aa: CASSIDRHYNQPQHF; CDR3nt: TGTGCCAGTAGTATAGATCGGCACTACAATCAGCCCCAGCATTTT
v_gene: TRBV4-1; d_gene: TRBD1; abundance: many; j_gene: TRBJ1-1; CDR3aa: CASSHNGGTAHTEAFF; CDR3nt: TGCGCCAGCAGCCATAATGGCGGGACAGCGCACACTGAAGCTTTCTTT
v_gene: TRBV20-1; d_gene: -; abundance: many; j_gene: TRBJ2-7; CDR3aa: CSAIRETYEQYF; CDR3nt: TGCAGTGCTATACGGGAGACGTACGAGCAGTACTTC
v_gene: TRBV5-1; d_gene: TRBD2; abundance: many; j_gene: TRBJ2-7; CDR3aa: CASSLDGGTYEQYF; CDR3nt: TGCGCCAGCAGCTTGGACGGGGGGACCTACGAGCAGTACTTC